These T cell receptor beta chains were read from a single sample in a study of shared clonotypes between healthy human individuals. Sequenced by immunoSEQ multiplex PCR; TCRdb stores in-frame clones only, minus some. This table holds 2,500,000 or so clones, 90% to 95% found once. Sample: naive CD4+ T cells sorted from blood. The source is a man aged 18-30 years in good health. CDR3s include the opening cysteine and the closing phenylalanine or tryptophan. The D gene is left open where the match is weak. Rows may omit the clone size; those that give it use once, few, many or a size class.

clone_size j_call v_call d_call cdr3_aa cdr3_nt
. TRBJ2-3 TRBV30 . CAWSEDLLDTQYF TGTGCCTGGAGTGAGGACCTTTTGGATACGCAGTATTTT
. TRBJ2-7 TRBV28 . CASSVGNKEYEQYF TGTGCCAGCAGCGTCGGGAACAAGGAGTACGAGCAGTACTTC
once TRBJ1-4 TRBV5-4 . CASSFGISGPEKEKLFF TGTGCCAGCAGCTTTGGGATATCGGGGCCAGAAAAAGAAAAACTGTTTTTT
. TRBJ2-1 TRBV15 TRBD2 CATSRFGTSGKDAYNEQFF TGTGCCACCAGCAGATTTGGGACTAGCGGGAAGGATGCCTACAATGAGCAGTTCTTC
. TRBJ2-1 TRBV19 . CATRDGNNNEQFF TGTGCCACCCGGGACGGTAATAACAATGAGCAGTTCTTC
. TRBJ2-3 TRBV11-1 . CASSLSPGTDTQYF TGTGCCAGCAGCTTAAGTCCGGGAACAGATACGCAGTATTTT
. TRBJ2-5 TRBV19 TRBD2 CASMPGGTETQYF TGTGCCAGTATGCCGGGGGGGACGGAGACCCAGTACTTC
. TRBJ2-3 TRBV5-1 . CASSLEQEVDTQYF TGCGCCAGCAGCTTGGAGCAGGAAGTAGATACGCAGTATTTT
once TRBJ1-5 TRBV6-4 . CASSVRTYSNQPQHF TGTGCCAGCAGTGTCAGAACTTATAGCAATCAGCCCCAGCATTTT
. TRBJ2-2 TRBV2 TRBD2 CASSPGLAGVAGELFF TGTGCCAGCAGCCCCGGACTAGCGGGGGTCGCCGGGGAGCTGTTTTTT
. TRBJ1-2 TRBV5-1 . CASSLGQFGYTF TGCGCCAGCAGCTTGGGTCAGTTTGGCTACACCTTC
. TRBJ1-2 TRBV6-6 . CASSYSQGGYGYTF TGTGCCAGCAGTTACTCGCAGGGAGGCTATGGCTACACCTTC
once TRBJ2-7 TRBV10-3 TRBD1 CATQGAYEQYF TGTGCCACACAGGGGGCCTACGAGCAGTACTTC
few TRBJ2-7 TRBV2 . CASSGVYEQYF TGTGCCAGCAGTGGAGTCTACGAGCAGTACTTC
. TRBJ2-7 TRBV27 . CASSPSRQSSYEQYF TGTGCCAGCAGTCCGTCCCGACAGAGCTCCTACGAGCAGTACTTC
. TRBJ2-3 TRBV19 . CASSRGPLSTDTQYF TGTGCCAGTAGTAGGGGGCCTTTGAGCACAGATACGCAGTATTTT
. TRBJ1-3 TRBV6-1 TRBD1 CASSEMGQISGNTIYF TGTGCCAGCAGTGAAATGGGACAGATCTCTGGAAACACCATATATTTT
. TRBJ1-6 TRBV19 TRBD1 CATRTGGLSYNSPLHF TGTGCCACCCGGACAGGGGGCCTCTCCTATAATTCACCCCTCCACTTT
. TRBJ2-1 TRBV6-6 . CASRDKDYTADNEQFF TGTGCCAGCAGGGATAAGGACTATACTGCCGACAATGAGCAGTTCTTC
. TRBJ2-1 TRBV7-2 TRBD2 CASSFSGLAGSASGWQQFF TGTGCCAGCAGCTTCTCGGGACTAGCGGGCTCCGCCTCAGGTTGGCAGCAGTTCTTC
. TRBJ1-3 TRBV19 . CASSIGGADGNTIYF TGTGCCAGTAGTATCGGAGGGGCCGATGGAAACACCATATATTTT
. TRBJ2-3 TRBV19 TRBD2 CASSISGSTDTQYF TGTGCCAGTAGTATTAGCGGGAGCACAGATACGCAGTATTTT
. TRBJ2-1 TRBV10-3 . CAISALSENEQFF TGTGCCATCAGTGCACTCTCAGAGAATGAGCAGTTCTTC
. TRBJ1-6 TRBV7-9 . CASSLGGQDNSPLHF TGTGCCAGCAGCTTAGGGGGGCAGGATAATTCACCCCTCCACTTT
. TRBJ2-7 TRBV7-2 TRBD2 CASSSFGREYEQYF TGTGCCAGCAGCTCTTTTGGGCGGGAGTACGAGCAGTACTTC
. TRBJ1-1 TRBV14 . CASSQSAAAAFF TGTGCCAGCAGCCAATCAGCGGCAGCTGCTTTCTTT
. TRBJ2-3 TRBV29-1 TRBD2 CSGERGGSTDTQYF TGCAGCGGCGAGCGGGGGGGTTCCACAGATACGCAGTATTTT
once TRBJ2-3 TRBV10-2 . CASSESQVVYTQYF TGCGCCAGCAGTGAGTCCCAGGTTGTATATACGCAGTATTTT
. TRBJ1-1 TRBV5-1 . CASSDTWNTEAFF TGCGCCAGCAGCGACACTTGGAACACTGAAGCTTTCTTT
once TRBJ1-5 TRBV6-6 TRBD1 CASTGDSAYQPQHF TGTGCCAGTACAGGGGATTCAGCTTATCAGCCCCAGCATTTT
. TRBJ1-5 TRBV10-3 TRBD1 CAISESTGGNQPQHF TGTGCCATCAGTGAGTCTACAGGGGGCAATCAGCCCCAGCATTTT
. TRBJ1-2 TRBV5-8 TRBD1 CASSFVNRGTSGYTF TGTGCCAGCAGCTTTGTGAACAGGGGGACGAGTGGCTACACCTTC
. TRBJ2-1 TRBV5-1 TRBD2 CASSVTSGNSNEQFF TGCGCCAGCAGCGTCACTAGCGGGAACTCCAATGAGCAGTTCTTC
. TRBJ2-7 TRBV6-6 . CASGGGSYEQYF TGTGCCAGTGGGGGAGGATCCTACGAGCAGTACTTC
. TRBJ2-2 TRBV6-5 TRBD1 CASSDRTTGELFF TGTGCCAGTTCGGACAGGACCACCGGGGAGCTGTTTTTT
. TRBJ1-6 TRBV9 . CASSVEVGQGSPLHF TGTGCCAGCAGCGTAGAGGTGGGGCAGGGGTCACCCCTCCACTTT
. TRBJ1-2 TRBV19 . CASSGTPASRGYTF TGTGCCAGTAGCGGGACGCCAGCCTCGCGTGGCTACACCTTC
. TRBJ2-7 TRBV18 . CASSPPTLSYEQYF TGTGCCAGCTCACCGCCAACATTATCCTACGAGCAGTACTTC
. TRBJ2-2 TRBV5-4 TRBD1 CASSRQTGASVTGELFF TGTGCCAGCAGCCGGCAGACAGGGGCGTCGGTCACCGGGGAGCTGTTTTTT
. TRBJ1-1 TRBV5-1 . CASSLVGGRQTSNTEAFF TGCGCCAGCAGCTTGGTTGGGGGCAGGCAAACCTCGAACACTGAAGCTTTCTTT
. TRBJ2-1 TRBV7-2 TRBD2 CASRLAGRGSRNEQFF TGTGCCAGCAGGCTAGCGGGGCGGGGGTCTAGAAATGAGCAGTTCTTC
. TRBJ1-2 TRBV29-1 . CSVESRSDYGYTF TGCAGCGTTGAGAGCAGGTCTGACTATGGCTACACCTTC
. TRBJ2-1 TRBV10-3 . CAISPMENEQFF TGTGCCATCAGCCCCATGGAGAATGAGCAGTTCTTC
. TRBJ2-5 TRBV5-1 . CASSPLPGAQETQYF TGCGCCAGCAGCCCCTTACCGGGAGCTCAAGAGACCCAGTACTTC
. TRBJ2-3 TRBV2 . CASGDTDTQYF TGTGCCAGCGGGGACACAGATACGCAGTATTTT
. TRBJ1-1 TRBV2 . CASVRELNTEAFF TGTGCCAGCGTCAGGGAATTGAACACTGAAGCTTTCTTT
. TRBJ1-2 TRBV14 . CASSQAGVYGYTF TGTGCCAGCAGCCAAGCAGGCGTCTATGGCTACACCTTC
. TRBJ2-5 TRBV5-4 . CASSSAGARETQYF TGTGCCAGCAGCTCTGCGGGGGCGCGGGAGACCCAGTACTTC
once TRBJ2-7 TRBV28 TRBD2 CASSYLAGGYEQYF TGTGCCAGCAGTTACCTGGCGGGGGGTTACGAGCAGTACTTC
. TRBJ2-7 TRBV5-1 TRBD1 CASSLEFGDRAYEQYF TGCGCCAGCAGCTTGGAGTTCGGGGACAGGGCTTACGAGCAGTACTTC
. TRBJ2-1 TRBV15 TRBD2 CATRPRTSGAYNEQFF TGTGCCACCAGGCCCCGGACTAGCGGAGCCTACAATGAGCAGTTCTTC